The clone carrying this T cell receptor beta chain showed up many times. Its cognate antigen is unknown. TCRdb re-analysed the 5' RACE reads in MiXCR, keeping a single row per CDR3 protein. The table records fewer than 550,000 distinct CDR3 sequences, roughly 5.3% of them present only once. The data belong to a study of CD8 T cells in ankylosing spondylitis. Broader study findings: Among TCR beta sequences, a motif of several highly homologous variants appeared characteristic of ankylosing spondylitis blood.

J lost 3 bases, V lost 3 bases, and 4 bases had no gene match. The germline CDR1 and CDR2 sequences are SGHTA and FQGNSA. CDR3 length equals 15 residues. This TCR came from a male donor with ankylosing spondylitis. The rearrangement links TRBV7-2 to TRBJ2-3; TRBD1 matches at 9 bases. Specimen: blood, either unsorted or a sorted T cell fraction (not recorded which). CDR3 sequence (DNA): TGTGCCAGCAGCTTTACAGGGGGCATGACAGATACGCAGTATTTT. Its translation: CASSFTGGMTDTQYF.